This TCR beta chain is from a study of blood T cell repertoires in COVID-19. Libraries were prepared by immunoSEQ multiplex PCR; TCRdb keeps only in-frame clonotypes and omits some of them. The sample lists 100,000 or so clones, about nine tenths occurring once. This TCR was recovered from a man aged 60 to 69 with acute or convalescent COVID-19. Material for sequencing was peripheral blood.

The CDR3 sequence is CAWQTGNSGNTIYF. CDR3 nucleotide sequence: TGTGCCTGGCAGACAGGGAACTCTGGAAACACCATATATTTT. V gene TRBV30 combines with J gene TRBJ1-3; 7 bases line up with TRBD1. Trimming cost V 5 bases and J 0 bases; bases outside gene matches: 4. Germline lookup yields CDR1 GTSNPN and CDR2 SVGIG (reference sequence). The length of the CDR3 is 14 residues.